This TCR beta chain was recorded in a study of PD-L1 blockade in urothelial cancer listed by TCRdb under 2017. At the level of the whole study: All patients started therapy in about 2014 and received atezolizumab 1,200 mg intravenously every 3 weeks. About nine tenths of the roughly 29 patients were males with bladder-origin urothelial cancer, and 18 of 29 reported a prior smoking history. Patients had an ECOG performance status of 0 or 1 and had received between 0 and 3 prior chemotherapy regimens. Blood samples were analyzed at 3 weeks after treatment start (second dose) and at 6 weeks after treatment start. Blood samples yielded a median of about 150,000 T cells and roughly 83,000 unique TCRs, with median clonality roughly 0.084. The study was an exploratory multi-omic analysis of somatic, immune and clinical correlates of response to PD-L1 blockade with atezolizumab in urothelial cancer. Pretreatment tumor samples and matched peripheral blood, collected serially before and after atezolizumab treatment, underwent TCR sequencing. Progression-free survival longer than 6 months counted as durable clinical benefit, and TCR features were additionally tested against both progression-free and overall survival. In the same patients, whole exome sequencing and RNA sequencing of pretreatment tumors were performed in addition to TCR sequencing. Durable clinical benefit was achieved by nine patients and was not achieved by 20 patients. Pretreatment blood TCR-seq was available for about 27 patients, at least one posttreatment blood collection was obtained for some 25 patients, and tumor TCR-seq was available for some 25 patients. The paper as a whole reports these results and caveats: Improved progression-free and overall survival was associated with having pretreatment peripheral blood TCR clonality below the median. Greater expansion of tumor-associated TCR clones in peripheral blood 3 weeks after the start of treatment was observed in patients with durable benefit (n of about 21, p = 0.022). Small sample size (n ≈ 27) and many exploratory analyses mean the results are intended to be hypothesis-generating.

What this sample's time point label stands for: peripheral blood 6 weeks after treatment start. The cohort included 29 patients with locally advanced or metastatic urothelial carcinoma who were treated at Memorial Sloan Kettering on a trial protocol. Peripheral blood mononuclear cells were collected pretreatment and during treatment, with between 1 and 8 total time points obtained per patient. The Qiagen DNeasy Blood extraction kit was used to purify genomic DNA from total PBMCs and from tumor samples. PBMCs were collected pretreatment and during treatment, and were isolated and stored as previously described. Turning to this clone: Its cognate antigen has yet to be identified. Base-call qualities are not available, and no considerably larger clone is one nucleotide away.

Synthetic TCR analog templates were spiked into each PCR so that absolute template abundance could be estimated from read counts. Using the immunoSEQ assay, TCRbeta CDR3 regions were amplified from genomic DNA with bias-controlled V and J gene primers. Rearranged TCRbeta segments were sequenced at approximately 20X coverage. The source study handled its data this way. Sequencing errors were corrected by clustering and CDR3s were annotated against IMGT to assign V, D and J genes. Out-of-frame and stop-codon sequences were excluded, and only productive TCRbeta rearrangements were used in downstream analyses. Clonality was computed as one minus Shannon entropy normalized by the log of the number of unique productive sequences. Fisher's exact test with Benjamini-Hochberg correction, using a cutoff of adjusted p below 0.01, was how clones that differed between time points or between blood and tumor were identified. TCRdb took over this immuneACCESS table, retaining in-frame rearrangements with V and J assigned. Such tables are incomplete; in checked studies, under half of the missing clones stem from an unresolved V gene, and the remainder is unexplained. V, J and clone size are taken as reported in that table, and D and trimming were inferred from the DNA itself. For this sample the table gives about 36,000 clones, of which roughly 82% were detected only once. Roughly a tenth of the sample rests with the top ten.

Unmatched junction bases come to 9, with V trimmed by 4 bases and J by 6 bases. From the cysteine through the phenylalanine, the CDR3 covers 15 amino acids. Only CDR3 DNA remains: 45 bases, in frame from the first base. As encoded in the germline V gene (reference sequence), CDR1 is SGHNT while CDR2 is YYREEE. The TCR comes from a man aged 35-49 years with urothelial cancer. The chain is assembled from TRBV5-4 and TRBJ2-1, with 8 bases matching TRBD2. Sequences were derived from PBMCs, sampled around atezolizumab (anti-PD-L1) treatment. At the DNA level, the sequence is TGTGCCAGCAGCGGGACTAGGGGGGGCCGCAATGAGCAGTTCTTC. Its protein product is CASSGTRGGRNEQFF.